This TCR beta chain appears in the sequencing data of a study of T cells after yellow fever vaccination. Study results and limitations: The booster response re-showed most primary clones: around 96% CD4, over 80% CD8. The CD4 and CD8 compartments had a small share of their clonotypes in common.

Trimming removed 6 bases from V and 10 bases from J, with 24 bases in between. The CDR3 is 16 amino acids. The germline gives CDR1 SGHVS, CDR2 FQNEAQ. 5'RACE template switching added a universal primer site and UMIs to TCR cDNA. TCRdb independently ran MiXCR on the 5' RACE reads; one entry per CDR3 protein. The table lists some 400,000 distinct CDR3 sequences, 6.2% of them singletons, with roughly 15% in the top ten. On this clonotype itself: Its target is not known.

The sequence came from a man aged 25-45 years who received the YFV17D yellow fever vaccine. This chain connects TRBV7-8 to TRBJ2-2, with D possibly called TRBD1 or TRBD2 (6 bases each). Sequencing was performed on PBMCs, taken 5 days after the yellow fever booster vaccination. The CDR3 nucleotides are TGTGCCAGCAGTCCTGGGGGCGGGGTGGGTTCCGTGGAGCTGTTTTTT. It translates to CASSPGGGVGSVELFF.